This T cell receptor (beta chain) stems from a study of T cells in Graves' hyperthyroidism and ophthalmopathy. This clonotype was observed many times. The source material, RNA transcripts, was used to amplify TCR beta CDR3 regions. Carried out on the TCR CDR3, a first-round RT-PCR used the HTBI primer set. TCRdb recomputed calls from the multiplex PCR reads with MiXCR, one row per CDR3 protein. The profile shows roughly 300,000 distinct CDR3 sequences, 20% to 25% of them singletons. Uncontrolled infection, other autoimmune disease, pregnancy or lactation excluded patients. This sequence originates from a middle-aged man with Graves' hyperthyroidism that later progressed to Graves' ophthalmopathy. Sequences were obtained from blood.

In DNA, the CDR3 is TGTGCCAGCAGATCTACCGGGACGGCGCCCGGCTACACCTTC. This encodes CASRSTGTAPGYTF. The chain recombines TRBV6-2 or TRBV6-3 with TRBJ1-2; D possibly corresponds to TRBD1 (5 bases). The CDR3 loop spans 14 amino acids. The V and J ends lost 6 bases and 8 bases respectively, with 19 bases between them. Germline V gene sequence: CDR1 MNHEY, CDR2 SVGEGT.